This T cell receptor (beta chain) was sequenced for a study of T cells after posttransplantation cyclophosphamide. As to this clone: Its antigen is undetermined.

Study-wide results and caveats: Recipient CMV seropositivity and CMV reactivation strongly tracked TRB clonality.

Using immunoSEQ multiplex PCR, the repertoire was profiled, and TCRdb retains in-frame clones only, with some absent. The sample was found to contain tens of thousands of clones, and every one recurs. Germline CDR1 SGHDT, CDR2 YYEEEE. The CDR3 contains 16 residues. With 3 bases removed from V and 4 bases from J, the gap between germline ends came to 16 bases. The receptor's source is a man aged 40-49 years in good health, CMV-negative, and a related stem cell transplant donor. The V gene is TRBV5-6, the J gene TRBJ2-2; a possible D gene is TRBD1 (6 bases). The sample comprised PBMCs. For the CDR3, the DNA is TGTGCCAGCAGCTGGGGGCCGCAGGGTAGCACCGGGGAGCTGTTTTTT. Amino acids: CASSWGPQGSTGELFF. The full variable domain, rest sourced from reference TRBV5-6 and TRBJ2-2, is DAGVTQSPTHLIKTRGQQVTLRCSPKSGHDTVSWYQQALGQGPQFIFQYYEEEERQRGNFPDRFSGHQFPNYSSELNVNALLLGDSALYLCASSWGPQGSTGELFFGEGSRLTVL.